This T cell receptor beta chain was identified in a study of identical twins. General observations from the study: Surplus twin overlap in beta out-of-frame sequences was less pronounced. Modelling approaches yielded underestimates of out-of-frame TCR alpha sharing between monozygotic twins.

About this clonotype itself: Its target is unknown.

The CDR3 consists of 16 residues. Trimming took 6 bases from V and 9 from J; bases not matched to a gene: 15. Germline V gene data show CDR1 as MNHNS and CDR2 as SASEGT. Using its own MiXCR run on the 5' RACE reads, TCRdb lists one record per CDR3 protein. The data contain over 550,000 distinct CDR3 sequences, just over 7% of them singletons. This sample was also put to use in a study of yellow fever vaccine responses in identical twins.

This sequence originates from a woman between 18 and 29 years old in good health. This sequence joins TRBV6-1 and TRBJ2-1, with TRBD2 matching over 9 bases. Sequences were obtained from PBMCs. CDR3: CASSWGGSGRVGEQFF. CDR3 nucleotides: TGTGCCAGCAGCTGGGGGGGTAGCGGGAGAGTGGGTGAGCAGTTCTTC.